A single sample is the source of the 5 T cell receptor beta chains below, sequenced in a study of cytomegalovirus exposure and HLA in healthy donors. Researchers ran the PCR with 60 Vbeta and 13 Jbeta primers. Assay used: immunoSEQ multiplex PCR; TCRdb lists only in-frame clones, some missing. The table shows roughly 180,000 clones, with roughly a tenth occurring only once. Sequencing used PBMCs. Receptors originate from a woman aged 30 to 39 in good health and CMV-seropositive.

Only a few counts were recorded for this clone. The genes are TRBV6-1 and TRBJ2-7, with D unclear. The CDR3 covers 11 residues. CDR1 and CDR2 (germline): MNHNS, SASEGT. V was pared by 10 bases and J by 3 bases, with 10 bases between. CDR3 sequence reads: CATTSGYEQYF. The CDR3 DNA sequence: TGTGCCACCACCTCGGGCTACGAGCAGTACTTC.

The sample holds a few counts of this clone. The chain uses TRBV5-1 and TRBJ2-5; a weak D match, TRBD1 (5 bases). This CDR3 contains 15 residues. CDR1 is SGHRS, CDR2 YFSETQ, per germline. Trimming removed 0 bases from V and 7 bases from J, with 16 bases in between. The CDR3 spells CASSLAWGRDGTQYF. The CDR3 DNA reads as TGCGCCAGCAGCTTGGCCTGGGGCAGGGATGGGACCCAGTACTTC.

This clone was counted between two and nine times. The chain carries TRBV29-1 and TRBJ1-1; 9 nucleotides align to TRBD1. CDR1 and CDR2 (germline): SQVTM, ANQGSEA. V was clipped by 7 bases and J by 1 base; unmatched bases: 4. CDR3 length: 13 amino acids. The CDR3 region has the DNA TGCAGCGCTCAGACAGGGGGGAACACTGAAGCTTTCTTT. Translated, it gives CSAQTGGNTEAFF.

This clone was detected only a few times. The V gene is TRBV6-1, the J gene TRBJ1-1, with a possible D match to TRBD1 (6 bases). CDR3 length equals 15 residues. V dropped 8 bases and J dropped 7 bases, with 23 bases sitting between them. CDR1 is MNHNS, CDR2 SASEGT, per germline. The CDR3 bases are TGTGCCAGCTTACAAGGGCCAGGGGCTGTTGGTGAAGCTTTCTTT. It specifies CASLQGPGAVGEAFF.

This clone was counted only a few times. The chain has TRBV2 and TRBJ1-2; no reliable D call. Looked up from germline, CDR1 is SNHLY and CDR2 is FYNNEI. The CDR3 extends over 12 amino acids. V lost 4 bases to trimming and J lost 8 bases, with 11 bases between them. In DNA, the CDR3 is TGTGCCAGCAGTGCGGGGTGGATAGGCTACACCTTC. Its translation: CASSAGWIGYTF.